Following are 27 T cell receptor beta chains from one sample sequenced in a study of T cell changes during pregnancy in multiple sclerosis. Data came from immunoSEQ multiplex PCR; TCRdb stores just in-frame clones and leaves some out. Of roughly 80,000 clones listed, approximately 90% are singletons. The specimen comprised peripheral blood, sampled before pregnancy. The source is a female donor with multiple sclerosis, enrolled in a pregnancy study.

The chain joins TRBV27 to TRBJ1-3; D is uncertain. The germline V gene has CDR1 MNHEY and CDR2 SMNVEV (reference sequence). V was shortened by 5 bases and J by 2 bases, with 4 bases between the two germline ends. CDR3 size: 12 residues. The DNA for the CDR3 is TGTGCCAGCAGTGACACTGGAAACACCATATATTTT. This encodes CASSDTGNTIYF.

V and J are TRBV10-3 and TRBJ1-4; 11 bases match TRBD1. The V segment lost 11 bases and the J segment 2 bases; nucleotides outside the gene matches: 4. The CDR3 contains 14 residues. From germline, CDR1 is ENHRY and CDR2 SYGVKD. CDR3 sequence reads: CAAGQGATNEKLFF. Here the CDR3 DNA reads TGTGCCGCCGGACAGGGGGCCACTAATGAAAAACTGTTTTTT.

With regard to this clone: A read error may account for a junction end that differs from germline. The rearrangement links TRBV7-7 to TRBJ2-2; D ambiguous. Germline values: CDR1 SSHAT, CDR2 FNYEAQ (reference sequence). The CDR3 is 15 residues long. CDR3 region: CASSPHGPNTGELFF. The CDR3 DNA sequence: TGTGCTAGCAGCCCCCACGGTCCAAACACCGGGGAGCTGTTTTTT.

V and J are TRBV28 and TRBJ2-5, with 12 nucleotides matching TRBD2. The V gene's germline CDR1 is MDHEN and CDR2 SYDVKM. This CDR3 region has 16 residues. The J segment lost 5 bases and the V segment lost 5 bases, leaving 9 bases of the junction unmatched. Here the CDR3 DNA reads TGTGCCAGCAGTATAAAGACTAGCGGGAGTAGGGAGACCCAGTACTTC. As protein: CASSIKTSGSRETQYF.

V is TRBV7-8 and J is TRBJ1-5, with 8 nucleotides matching TRBD1. Germline CDR1 reads SGHVS; CDR2 reads FQNEAQ. This CDR3 has 16 residues. Unmatched junction bases numbered 14, after V lost 1 base and J lost 12 bases. For the CDR3, the DNA is TGTGCCAGCAGCTTAGTTCCGGGACAGGCGGGATCACTCCAGCATTTT. It specifies CASSLVPGQAGSLQHF.

The table lists this clone with a count of one. CDR3 DNA sequence: TGTGCCAGCAGCCTTCATGGGGACTCCAGTGAGCAGTTCTTC. This gives the protein CASSLHGDSSEQFF. The chain recombines TRBV9 with TRBJ2-1, with D possibly TRBD2 on 6 matching bases. The CDR3 consists of 14 residues. V was pared by 4 bases and J by 9 bases, with 17 bases between. Germline CDR1 is SGDLS and CDR2 is YYNGEE.

The chain combines TRBV7-2 with TRBJ2-7; D is perhaps TRBD2 (5 bases). V was clipped by 2 bases and J by 3 bases, with 14 bases between them. There are 15 residues in the CDR3. Germline-derived CDR1 and CDR2 are SGHTA and FQGNSA. This CDR3 is CASSLSRLALYEQYF. CDR3 DNA sequence: TGTGCCAGCAGCTTATCTAGGCTAGCACTCTACGAGCAGTACTTC.

V and J are TRBV10-3 and TRBJ1-1; the D gene is possibly TRBD1 (5 bases). Between the trimmed V and J ends, which lost 4 bases and 11 bases, there was a span of 14 bases. From germline, CDR1 is ENHRY and CDR2 SYGVKD. The length of the CDR3 is 12 residues. The CDR3 DNA follows: TGTGCCATCAGTGGCTTGGGCGGGACGGCTTTCTTT. Protein sequence: CAISGLGGTAFF.

The chain uses TRBV19 and TRBJ2-7; 7 nucleotides line up with TRBD1. The V and J ends lost 6 bases and 1 base, in that order; junction bases with no gene match: 3. The CDR3 covers 13 residues. Germline CDR1 LNHDA, CDR2 SQIVND (reference sequence). CDR3 sequence (DNA): TGTGCCAGTAGGGGGACAGCTTCCTACGAGCAGTACTTC. Translating it yields CASRGTASYEQYF. Full variable domain (rest looked up from reference TRBV19 and TRBJ2-7): DGGITQSPKYLFRKEGQNVTLSCEQNLNHDAMYWYRQDPGQGLRLIYYSQIVNDFQKGDIAEGYSVSREKKESFPLTVTSAQKNPTAFYLCASRGTASYEQYFGPGTRLTVT.

This rearrangement joins TRBV6-1 to TRBJ2-7; possible D gene TRBD1, 5 bases. V lost 8 bases and J 5 bases, leaving 13 bases between the germline ends. There are 12 residues in the CDR3. The germline CDR1 and CDR2 sequences are MNHNS and SASEGT. CDR3 region: CASDNRPDEQYF. The CDR3 nucleotides read TGTGCCAGCGATAACAGGCCAGACGAGCAGTACTTC.

In DNA form, the CDR3 reads TGTGCCAGCTCCGGGACAGGGACGGGAGGATCGAACACCGGGGAGCTGTTTTTT. It specifies CASSGTGTGGSNTGELFF. The J gene is TRBJ2-2, the V gene TRBV18; 9 positions agree with TRBD1. Germline V gene sequence: CDR1 KGHSH, CDR2 LQKENI. This CDR3 is built from 18 residues. V shed 6 bases and J 0 bases; nucleotides not matched to a gene: 11.

This clone has only one observation. The rearrangement links TRBV11-2 to TRBJ1-1; maybe TRBD1 (6 bases). Germline loops: CDR1 SGHAT, CDR2 FQNNGV. Trimming left V 1 base short and J 10 bases short, with 7 bases between. The CDR3 consists of 11 residues. The CDR3 reads CASSLGRGAFF. As DNA, the CDR3 is TGTGCCAGCAGCTTAGGCAGGGGAGCTTTCTTT.

The rearrangement joins TRBV5-1 to TRBJ2-1, with 13 bases aligning to TRBD2. This CDR3 is 16 amino acids long. The germline CDR1 and CDR2 sequences are SGHRS and YFSETQ. V shed 3 bases and J 0 bases; nucleotides not matched to a gene: 0. The CDR3 spells CASSWTSGSSYNEQFF. CDR3 coding DNA: TGCGCCAGCAGCTGGACTAGCGGGAGCTCCTACAATGAGCAGTTCTTC.

The chain carries TRBV4-1 and TRBJ1-3; perhaps TRBD1 as D (6 bases). CDR3 length equals 15 residues. In germline, CDR1 is MGHRA, CDR2 YSYEKL. The germline V and J ends were trimmed by 4 bases and 7 bases, with 17 bases remaining between them. DNA for the CDR3: TGCGCCAGCAGCCCCATACAGGGCGGTTGGAACACCATATATTTT. Its translation is CASSPIQGGWNTIYF.

The chain is built from TRBV6-1 and TRBJ2-7; the match to TRBD1 covers 9 bases. The germline V gene has CDR1 MNHNS and CDR2 SASEGT. The CDR3 has 13 amino acids. V lost 9 bases and J lost 4; bases outside the gene matches: 7. Here the CDR3 DNA reads TGTGCCAGTTCACAGGGGGCGGGTTACGAGCAGTACTTC. Amino acid sequence: CASSQGAGYEQYF.

The chain recombines TRBV6-6 with TRBJ2-7; D is unresolved. V lost 0 bases to trimming and J lost 4 bases, with 4 bases between them. The CDR3 sequence is 12 residues long. CDR1 and CDR2 (germline): MNHNY, SVGAGI (reference sequence). CDR3 region: CASSYSQYEQYF. In nucleotides, the CDR3 is TGTGCCAGCAGTTACTCCCAGTACGAGCAGTACTTC.

Remarks on this clone: At one end the junction does not follow the germline gene, possibly because of a read error. J is TRBJ2-1 and V is TRBV7-9, with 14 bases lining up with TRBD2. Germline values: CDR1 SEHNR, CDR2 FQNEAQ (reference sequence). The CDR3 covers 15 residues. The CDR3 protein is CASSSTDGLAGGYVF. CDR3 DNA sequence: TGTGCCAGCAGCTCCACCGATGGACTAGCGGGAGGTTATGTCTTC.

The rearrangement uses TRBV7-2 and TRBJ2-5; maybe TRBD2 (6 bases). Germline V lookup: CDR1 SGHTA, CDR2 FQGNSA. Trimming cost V 5 bases and J 2 bases, with 18 bases left between them. CDR3 size: 16 residues. CDR3 in amino acids: CASSLMARREQETQYF. The CDR3 DNA reads as TGTGCCAGCAGCCTTATGGCCAGGCGGGAACAAGAGACCCAGTACTTC.

CDR3 nucleotides: TGTGCCAGCAGCTTATCGGGGGGAGGGATTCAGTACTTC. Residues: CASSLSGGGIQYF. The chain has TRBV7-2 and TRBJ2-4, with 7 bases aligning to TRBD2. Germline CDR1 is SGHTA and CDR2 is FQGNSA. This CDR3 is 13 amino acids long. Unmatched junction bases numbered 5, after V lost 2 bases and J lost 10 bases.

The V call is TRBV5-1, the J call TRBJ2-7; tentatively, D is TRBD1 (6 bases). Looked up from germline, CDR1 is SGHRS and CDR2 is YFSETQ. Trimming shortened V by 4 bases and J by 0 bases, and 20 bases separated the two germline ends. The CDR3 length is 17 residues. The CDR3, as DNA: TGCGCCAGCAGCCTTGACCCCGGGACACAGTACTCCTACGAGCAGTACTTC. This encodes CASSLDPGTQYSYEQYF.

The V and J genes are TRBV19 and TRBJ2-5; 7 nucleotides match TRBD2. The CDR3 runs to 16 residues. Trimming removed 3 bases from V and 1 base from J; junction bases left unmatched: 8. Looked up from germline, CDR1 is LNHDA and CDR2 is SQIVND (reference sequence). CDR3 sequence (DNA): TGTGCCAGTAGTATCCAATGGACGGGGGGCCAAGAGACCCAGTACTTC. Its protein is CASSIQWTGGQETQYF.

The J gene is TRBJ2-1, the V gene TRBV4-1; 16 bases align to TRBD2. This CDR3 contains 19 residues. The V gene end was trimmed by 0 bases and the J gene end by 5 bases; junction bases not matched to a gene: 7. Germline CDR1 reads MGHRA; CDR2 reads YSYEKL. In nucleotides, the CDR3 is TGCGCCAGCAGCCAAGAGGGACTAGCGGGAGGGCCTTCAGACAATGAGCAGTTCTTC. Amino acids: CASSQEGLAGGPSDNEQFF.

The rearrangement uses TRBV5-1 and TRBJ2-5, with a weak D call TRBD2 (5 bases). Germline CDR1 and CDR2: SGHRS and YFSETQ. The CDR3 length is 14 residues. Trimming pared 4 bases from V and 2 bases from J, leaving 12 bases between. Here the CDR3 reads CASSRKGGQETQYF. In DNA form, the CDR3 reads TGCGCCAGCAGCCGTAAAGGAGGACAAGAGACCCAGTACTTC.

This clone occurred once. This rearrangement joins TRBV12-1 to TRBJ2-1; TRBD2, the table's D call, lacks a check against the DNA. TRBV12-1 is flagged as a pseudogene. This CDR3 comprises 18 residues. This chain's CDR3 is CASSSGLAGGPGGNEQFF. CDR3 coding DNA: TGTGCCAGCAGCTCTGGACTAGCGGGAGGGCCGGGGGGTAATGAGCAGTTCTTC.

The chain employs TRBV28 and TRBJ2-1; 7 nucleotides match TRBD1. This CDR3 contains 11 residues. Germline V gene data show CDR1 as MDHEN and CDR2 as SYDVKM. Germline trimming cut 6 bases from V and 8 bases from J; bases unmatched to any gene: 1. The CDR3 loop is CASSDRDEQFF. As DNA, the CDR3 is TGTGCCAGCAGCGACAGGGATGAGCAGTTCTTC.

This clone was seen a handful of times. This chain connects TRBV7-2 to TRBJ2-1; the D gene is possibly TRBD2 (6 bases). The germline CDR1 and CDR2 sequences are SGHTA and FQGNSA. The CDR3 sequence is 13 residues long. Trimming cost V 5 bases and J 9 bases, with 14 bases left between them. This chain's CDR3 is CASSGPLAGEQFF. The CDR3 nucleotides are TGTGCCAGCAGCGGGCCACTAGCCGGTGAGCAGTTCTTC.

The rearrangement joins TRBV19 to TRBJ1-5, with a weak D call TRBD1 (5 bases). The germline V gene encodes CDR1 LNHDA and CDR2 SQIVND (reference sequence). Trimming took 10 bases from V and 7 from J, leaving 20 bases between them. The CDR3 is 14 amino acids. The CDR3 reads CATSDTPVGQPQHF. The CDR3 DNA follows: TGTGCCACCTCGGACACTCCGGTAGGACAGCCCCAGCATTTT.